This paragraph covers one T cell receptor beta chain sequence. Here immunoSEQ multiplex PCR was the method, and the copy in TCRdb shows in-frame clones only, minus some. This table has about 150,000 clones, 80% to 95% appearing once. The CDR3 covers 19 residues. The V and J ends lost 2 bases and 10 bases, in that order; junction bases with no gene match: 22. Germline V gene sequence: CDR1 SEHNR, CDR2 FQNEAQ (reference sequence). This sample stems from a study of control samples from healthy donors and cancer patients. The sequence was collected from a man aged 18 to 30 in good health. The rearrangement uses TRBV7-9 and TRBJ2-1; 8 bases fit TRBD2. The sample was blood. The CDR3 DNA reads TGTGCCAGCAGCTTAATCCCAATTCTGACTAGCGCCACCTCCTCGGAGCAGTTCTTC. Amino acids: CASSLIPILTSATSSEQFF.